The 8 T cell receptor beta chains below were found in one sample sequenced in a study of beta chain features in type 1 diabetes. Expressed TCRB transcripts were sequenced after all isolated RNA was converted to cDNA. TCRdb's copy holds only in-frame clones and misses some; the assay was immunoSEQ multiplex PCR. The sample lists 200,000 to 250,000 clones, roughly 10% occurring once. What was sequenced was central memory CD4+ T cells from blood. The receptors come from a man younger than 35 in good health.

This clone appeared a few times. The V gene is TRBV7-2, the J gene TRBJ2-3, with no clear D. The CDR3 has 14 amino acids. Trimming cost V 4 bases and J 0 bases, with 8 bases left between them. Germline-derived CDR1 and CDR2 are SGHTA and FQGNSA. The CDR3: CASSSSVSTDTQYF. CDR3 sequence (DNA): TGTGCCAGCAGCTCGTCGGTTAGCACAGATACGCAGTATTTT. Drawing the rest from reference TRBV7-2 and TRBJ2-3, the complete variable domain is GAGVSQSPSNKVTEKGKDVELRCDPISGHTALYWYRQSLGQGLEFLIYFQGNSAPDKSGLPSDRFSAERTGGSVSTLTIQRTQQEDSAVYLCASSSSVSTDTQYFGPGTRLTVL.

This clone was counted a few times. The likely explanation is a read error, given a far larger clone one base away. Other DNA variants within this sample encode the same CDR3. V and J are TRBV29-1 and TRBJ1-1; D perhaps matches TRBD1 (5 bases). CDR1 SQVTM and CDR2 ANQGSEA come from the germline V gene. The CDR3 is made up of 12 amino acids. The CDR3 loop reads CSVEGFGREAFW. The CDR3 DNA reads TGCAGCGTGGAAGGCTTCGGCAGGGAAGCTTTCTGG.

Details on this clone: This specimen includes other DNA sequences encoding the same CDR3. This chain uses TRBV9 with TRBJ1-1; D is uncertain. This CDR3 has 14 residues. Germline V gives CDR1 SGDLS, CDR2 YYNGEE. Trimming shortened V by 0 bases and J by 1 base, and 7 bases separated the two germline ends. CDR3 protein: CASSVVLGNTEAFF. CDR3 coding DNA: TGTGCCAGCAGCGTAGTTCTGGGGAACACTGAAGCTTTCTTT.

This clone appeared many times. The rearrangement links TRBV5-4 to TRBJ2-7; 10 nucleotides agree with TRBD2. CDR1 SGHNT and CDR2 YYREEE come from the germline V gene (reference sequence). CDR3 length: 15 residues. Trimming took 1 base from V and 5 from J; bases not matched to a gene: 6. DNA for the CDR3: TGTGCCAGCAGCTTGACTAGCGGGGAGGTAGACGAGCAGTACTTC. Protein product: CASSLTSGEVDEQYF.

The V and J genes are TRBV6-6 and TRBJ2-7; D gene ambiguous. The V end lost 6 bases, the J end lost 3 bases, and 12 bases lay between the germline ends. This CDR3 is built from 13 residues. Germline V CDR1 and CDR2: MNHNY, SVGAGI (reference sequence). CDR3 in DNA: TGTGCCAGCAGGACTTCGGACCTCTACGAGCAGTACTTC. It codes for CASRTSDLYEQYF.

This clone showed up many times. Other nucleotide sequences from this sample produce the same CDR3. This sequence joins TRBV7-3 and TRBJ2-3, with a tentative D call TRBD2 (5 bases). Germline assignment: CDR1 SGHTA and CDR2 FQGTGA. The ends were cut back, 8 bases at V and 1 base at J, with 10 bases in the middle. The CDR3 is 13 residues long. The CDR3 bases are TGTGCCAGCTCGATCGGGGGCACAGATACGCAGTATTTT. Protein sequence: CASSIGGTDTQYF. The full variable domain, completed using reference TRBV7-3 and TRBJ2-3, is GAGVSQTPSNKVTEKGKYVELRCDPISGHTALYWYRQSLGQGPEFLIYFQGTGAADDSGLPNDRFFAVRPEGSVSTLKIQRTERGDSAVYLCASSIGGTDTQYFGPGTRLTVL.

This CDR3 is CAWSTESGNTIYF. The CDR3 DNA reads TGTGCCTGGAGCACCGAATCTGGAAACACCATATATTTT. The chain couples TRBV30 to TRBJ1-3; D unresolved. CDR3 length: 13 amino acids. V was shortened by 3 bases and J by 1 base, with 7 bases between the two germline ends. Germline V gene data show CDR1 as GTSNPN and CDR2 as SVGIG (reference sequence).

This clone was counted many times. The V and J genes are TRBV28 and TRBJ1-4; no definite D call. This CDR3 is 13 amino acids long. CDR1 is MDHEN, CDR2 SYDVKM, per germline. Trimming stripped 2 bases from V and 12 bases from J, with 13 bases between. DNA of the CDR3: TGTGCCAGCAGTTTAATAGGTGAAAGGCAACTGTTTTTT. This codes for CASSLIGERQLFF.